Each of the 20 T cell receptor beta chains below was sequenced from the same sample in a study of vaccination and CD4 T cells after COVID-19. Oncomine TCR Beta short-read sequencing was applied to DNA from cultured CD4+ T cells. TCRdb reanalysed the PCR reads using MiXCR and keeps one entry per CDR3 protein. The sample lists roughly 9,300 distinct CDR3 sequences, around 55% occurring once. The antigens for these receptors are not known. The sample's treatment: approximately 9-day PBMC culture with coronavirus spike peptide pools or control peptides (ViraFEST assay). The sequenced material came from CD4+ T cells from blood, cultured in vitro. The source of these receptors is a human donor who had recovered from COVID-19.

This clonotype appeared a few times. The V call is TRBV20-1, the J call TRBJ1-2; maybe TRBD1 (5 bases). Trimming pared 1 base from V and 7 bases from J, leaving 16 bases between. The germline V gene has CDR1 DFQATT and CDR2 SNEGSKA (reference sequence). The length of the CDR3 is 14 residues. CDR3 region: CSARVRGGELGYTF. CDR3 nucleotide sequence: TGCAGTGCTAGAGTGCGGGGAGGGGAACTTGGCTACACCTTC.

The rearrangement joins TRBV6-2 or TRBV6-3 to TRBJ1-3; D remains ambiguous. The CDR3 has 15 residues. V was cut by 7 bases and J by 0 bases, with 13 bases left in between. CDR1 and CDR2 from the germline V gene are MNHEY and SVGEGT. The chain's CDR3 is CASTPASISGNTIYF. CDR3 bases: TGTGCCAGCACCCCGGCGAGCATCTCTGGAAACACCATATATTTT.

The V and J genes are TRBV6-5 and TRBJ1-2; TRBD1 is a possible D gene (6 bases). The V end was cut by 0 bases, the J end by 6 bases, with 11 bases between. CDR1 is MNHEY and CDR2 is SVGAGI in the germline V gene. CDR3 size: 14 residues. As DNA, the CDR3 is TGTGCCAGCAGTTACTCTAAGGGGGTAAATGGCTACACCTTC. Amino acid sequence: CASSYSKGVNGYTF.

This sequence joins TRBV5-5 and TRBJ1-4; D may be TRBD1 (5 bases). CDR1 is SGHKS, CDR2 YYEKEE, per germline (reference sequence). The germline V and J ends were trimmed by 1 base and 7 bases, with 8 bases remaining between them. CDR3 length equals 13 residues. CDR3 bases: TGTGCCAGCAGCTTGTTCGGGGGTGAAAAACTGTTTTTT. Its translation: CASSLFGGEKLFF.

The chain is built from TRBV28 and TRBJ1-2, with D maybe TRBD1 (6 bases). This CDR3 spans 14 amino acids. Trimming stripped 7 bases from V and 5 bases from J, with 17 bases between. From germline, CDR1 is MDHEN and CDR2 SYDVKM. The CDR3 DNA is TGTGCCAGCACCATGGACAGAGAGCAGTATGGCTACACCTTC. Translation gives CASTMDREQYGYTF.

This clonotype was counted between two and nine times. This chain connects TRBV4-2 to TRBJ2-5, with D perhaps assigned TRBD1 or TRBD2 (5 bases each). The V end was cut by 2 bases, the J end by 5 bases, with 12 bases between. Germline CDR1 reads LGHNA; CDR2 reads YNFKEQ. There are 14 residues in the CDR3. The CDR3 coding sequence is TGTGCCAGCAGCCAACTGGGGCAGCGGGAGACCCAGTACTTC. It translates to CASSQLGQRETQYF.

V and J are TRBV5-6 and TRBJ2-5; no firm D call. Between the trimmed V and J ends, which lost 1 base and 2 bases, there was a span of 12 bases. The germline CDR1 and CDR2 sequences are SGHDT and YYEEEE. The CDR3 loop spans 15 amino acids. CDR3 DNA sequence: TGTGCCAGCAGCTTGCGGCCTAAACCGCAAGAGACCCAGTACTTC. This sequence encodes CASSLRPKPQETQYF.

The chain has TRBV6-1 and TRBJ1-2; a weak D match, TRBD1 (5 bases). Germline values: CDR1 MNHNS, CDR2 SASEGT. This CDR3 has 12 residues. Trimming stripped 6 bases from V and 2 bases from J, with 7 bases between. The CDR3 sequence: CASSPGNYGYTF. The CDR3, as DNA: TGTGCCAGCAGCCCAGGGAACTATGGCTACACCTTC.

This chain joins TRBV27 and TRBJ1-6; possibly TRBD1 for D (5 bases). V lost 6 bases and J 3 bases, leaving 12 bases between the germline ends. The CDR3 is 15 residues long. CDR1 is MNHEY and CDR2 is SMNVEV in the germline V gene (reference sequence). The CDR3 DNA sequence: TGTGCCAGCAGCGGACGGGACGGCTATAATTCACCCCTCCACTTT. Translation gives CASSGRDGYNSPLHF.

The rearrangement links TRBV20-1 to TRBJ1-5; D not certain. The CDR3 consists of 12 residues. The germline V gene encodes CDR1 DFQATT and CDR2 SNEGSKA (reference sequence). The V end was cut by 3 bases, the J end by 7 bases, with 10 bases between. CDR3 nucleotide sequence: TGCAGTGCTAGGGAGGGCCTCCAGCCCCAGCATTTT. This sequence encodes CSAREGLQPQHF.

The gene calls are TRBV20-1 and TRBJ1-5; weak D call: TRBD1 (5 bases). This CDR3 is built from 14 residues. Germline V gene lookup returns CDR1 DFQATT and CDR2 SNEGSKA (reference sequence). The V and J ends lost 6 bases and 2 bases respectively, with 14 bases between them. CDR3 in amino acids: CSARQGGGNQPQHF. The CDR3 DNA reads as TGCAGTGCGCGTCAGGGAGGAGGCAATCAGCCCCAGCATTTT.

The gene calls are TRBV12-3 or TRBV12-4 and TRBJ2-1; possibly TRBD2 for D (5 bases). The length of the CDR3 is 13 residues. V dropped 5 bases and J dropped 4 bases, with 9 bases sitting between them. The CDR3: CASSPGLYNEQFF. CDR3 DNA sequence: TGTGCCAGCAGTCCTGGACTGTACAATGAGCAGTTCTTC.

The CDR3 loop reads CASRSAWGQPHGYTF. The CDR3 region has the DNA TGTGCCAGCAGGTCCGCTTGGGGACAGCCACATGGCTACACCTTC. The chain uses TRBV5-4 and TRBJ1-2; 7 bases agree with TRBD1. The germline V gene encodes CDR1 SGHNT and CDR2 YYREEE (reference sequence). The trim removed 5 bases at V and 6 bases at J, leaving 13 bases unmatched. The CDR3 sequence is 15 residues long.

The gene calls are TRBV20-1 and TRBJ2-7; D is possibly TRBD2 (6 bases). Trimming shortened V by 5 bases and J by 7 bases, and 18 bases separated the two germline ends. This CDR3 has 13 amino acids. Germline-derived CDR1 and CDR2 are DFQATT and SNEGSKA (reference sequence). CDR3 DNA sequence: TGCAGTGCTCCCGGGACTTCCGGTTGGGAGCAGTACTTC. Translated: CSAPGTSGWEQYF.

In its sample, this clonotype was seen a few times. For the CDR3, the DNA is TGTGCCAGCAGCTTAGGACAGGCGAACACTGAAGCTTTCTTT. Translating it yields CASSLGQANTEAFF. This chain links TRBV7-2 with TRBJ1-1; tentatively, D is TRBD1 (6 bases). The ends were cut back, 1 base at V and 1 base at J, with 7 bases in the middle. The germline CDR1 and CDR2 sequences are SGHTA and FQGNSA. The CDR3 extends over 14 amino acids.

This chain joins TRBV27 and TRBJ1-1, with 8 bases identical to TRBD1. The CDR3 runs to 17 residues. The germline V gene has CDR1 MNHEY and CDR2 SMNVEV (reference sequence). V was pared by 0 bases and J by 5 bases, with 11 bases of the junction left unmatched. CDR3: CASSLSRPRGQGTEAFF. CDR3 sequence (DNA): TGTGCCAGCAGTTTATCGCGACCCAGGGGGCAGGGGACTGAAGCTTTCTTT.

This chain uses TRBV19 with TRBJ1-3; no firm D call. The V end lost 3 bases, the J end lost 4 bases, and 7 bases lay between the germline ends. This CDR3 is built from 13 residues. Germline V gene lookup returns CDR1 LNHDA and CDR2 SQIVND (reference sequence). The CDR3 loop is CASSIRTGNTIYF. Written as DNA, the CDR3 is TGTGCCAGTAGTATCCGCACGGGAAACACCATATATTTT.

This clonotype was recorded a few times. This chain joins TRBV7-9 and TRBJ1-3, with 8 bases aligning to TRBD1. The length of the CDR3 is 13 residues. The germline V gene encodes CDR1 SEHNR and CDR2 FQNEAQ (reference sequence). The junction had 5 bases not matched to a gene; V was cut back by 11 bases and J by 2 bases. The CDR3 DNA follows: TGTGCCTCCAAACAGGGGGCTGGAAACACCATATATTTT. It yields the protein CASKQGAGNTIYF.

This clonotype was detected a few times. This chain joins TRBV7-3 and TRBJ1-2; TRBD1 matches at 10 bases. The CDR3 length is 15 residues. V gave up 5 bases and J gave up 8 bases; unmatched junction bases: 11. Germline CDR1 is SGHTA and CDR2 is FQGTGA. CDR3 DNA: TGTGCCAGCAGCCTCACCGGGACAGGGGTTGACGGCTACACCTTC. Its protein product is CASSLTGTGVDGYTF.

This sequence joins TRBV6-5 and TRBJ2-1; TRBD2 aligns across 13 bases. The CDR3 is made up of 22 amino acids. Trimming at V came to 2 bases and at J to 7 bases, leaving 23 bases not matched to a gene. Germline values: CDR1 MNHEY, CDR2 SVGAGI. For the CDR3, the DNA is TGTGCCAGCAGTTACGATTCCGGGACAGGTAATTCCGGACTAGCGGGAGCGAATGAGCAGTTCTTC. Amino acids: CASSYDSGTGNSGLAGANEQFF.